This T cell receptor (beta chain) was observed in a study of T cells in Graves' hyperthyroidism and ophthalmopathy (dated 2019 in TCRdb). About the investigation overall: Peripheral blood was sampled at the time of initial diagnosis, prior to any treatment. To identify distinguishing TCR V-J signatures, a discovery cohort of about 100 patients was used, comprising approximately 40 with Graves' ophthalmopathy and 57 with stable Graves' hyperthyroidism. In addition, the study compared T-cell repertoires in thyroid tissue and in blood from about 6 Graves' hyperthyroidism patients. An independent validation cohort of around 20 hyperthyroidism patients and 15 or so patients who later progressed to ophthalmopathy tested prospective prediction of ophthalmopathy. The paper describes TCR Vbeta CDR3 sequencing of 135 peripheral blood samples, made up of 43 ophthalmopathy patients, 70 to 75 hyperthyroidism patients and 17 progressor patients. After sampling, hyperthyroidism patients received methimazole starting at 30 mg daily, and ophthalmopathy patients received high-dose intravenous methylprednisolone. The 100 discovery patients were randomly divided into training and test sets at a 7:3 ratio.

In this sample, this clonotype turned up a few times. It has no known antigen specificity. The input lacks base qualities; no much larger clone sits a single base away. What the work shows at the level of the full study, not this receptor alone: No statistical method was used to fix the sample size in advance, and group allocation was not hidden from the investigators. In validation, progression to ophthalmopathy was predicted by the model with approximately 67% sensitivity and 72.22% specificity, a median of around 5.9 months before onset. A model built on a 13 V-J signature distinguished ophthalmopathy from stable hyperthyroidism, reaching approximately 89% sensitivity and 81.08% specificity in cross-validation and 80%/75% in testing. Most expanded thyroid clonotypes (frequency above 0.001) were also detected in blood, a finding suggesting that blood repertoires may reflect thyroid immune responses.

Amplification of TCR beta CDR3 regions was carried out from RNA transcripts. The first round of RT-PCR for the TCR CDR3 was performed with the HTBI primer set and the Qiagen OneStep RT-PCR kit. The libraries were constructed in a second round of multiplex PCR and then size-selected and purified. Sequencing of the libraries was done on an Illumina HiSeq2000 using paired-end 100 bp reads. Regarding the original processing steps: SOAPnuke was used to process the raw data, with reads discarded if the reads contained adapters or uncalled bases, had a mean Phred below 15, or lacked an exact constant-primer or identifier match. COPE v1.2.5 was used to merge high-quality paired reads, and clonotypes were defined as unique nucleotide sequences. MiTCR v1.1 was used to align the clonotypes against IMGT TRBV, TRBD and TRBJ reference segments. Analysis was restricted to V-J combinations with a frequency above 0.0001, which covered 99.2% of repertoires. A TCS score was defined as the ratio of F50 (clonal expansion) to E x V (chaos), with BLOSUM62-based TCRdist applied between CDR3 peptides within each V-J. Welch's t-statistics and random forest reduced roughly 500 V-J features to under 15, which were used in a naive Bayes classifier (R e1071). TCRdb ran its own pipeline on the public reads, namely fastp trimming at Q25 and MiXCR clone calling, and kept in-frame beta chains. Rows matching on CDR3 protein sequence are summarized as one entry with the most common DNA and genes. The V and J calls come from TCRdb's annotation, not from the publication. Here the sample has more than 650,000 distinct CDR3 sequences; less than 15% occur a single time. The ten most abundant clones make up roughly 10% of the sample.

Including the terminal cysteine and phenylalanine, the CDR3 comprises 15 residues. The retained sequence is limited to the CDR3, 45 bases, with the frame set at the first base. CDR1 and CDR2 (MGHRA, YSYEKL) derive from the germline V gene. V lost 1 base and J lost 5 bases, and the count of bases not matched to a germline gene is 3. Stable Graves' hyperthyroidism was defined as no progression to ophthalmopathy during 18 months of follow-up. Hyperthyroidism patients were newly diagnosed, had a disease duration of under 2 months, and were aged 18 to 65 years. Patients with uncontrolled infections, other autoimmune diseases, pregnancy or lactation were excluded. Diagnoses were established on the basis of clinical symptoms, serum thyroxine and TRAb, thyroid ultrasound, and orbital computed tomography. PBMCs were isolated from about 9 ml of fresh peripheral blood by Ficoll-Paque density gradient centrifugation. Trizol reagent was used to extract total RNA, and RNA quality was then checked on an Agilent 2100 Bioanalyzer.

The source of this sequence is a woman aged 18-29 years with Graves' hyperthyroidism. Sequencing was performed on blood. The chain joins TRBV4-1 to TRBJ2-7; a stretch of 12 junction bases matches TRBD2. The nucleotide sequence reads as follows: TGCGCCAGCAGCCAAGGACTAGCGGGAGTCCACGAGCAGTACTTC. Its amino acids are CASSQGLAGVHEQYF.